These 20 T cell receptor beta chains were sequenced from one sample in a study of beta chain features in type 1 diabetes. Whole-study findings and limits: For Type 1 diabetes patients, all four CD4+ subsets carried TCRB CDR3s that were moderately but significantly shorter.

These receptors' targets are unknown. Expressed TCRB transcripts got sequenced, as all isolated RNA was reverse transcribed. Using immunoSEQ multiplex PCR, the repertoire was profiled, and TCRdb retains in-frame clones only, with some absent. The top ten clones hold less than 0.025% of a sample with roughly 700,000 clones, 10% to 15% of them seen once. The sequenced sample was naive CD4+ T cells from blood. Receptor source: a young man with type 1 diabetes.

The CDR3 spells CASSPPRGETQYF. The DNA of the CDR3 is TGTGCCAGCAGCCCGCCGAGAGGGGAGACCCAGTACTTC. The chain links TRBV13 to TRBJ2-5; a weak D match, TRBD2 (5 bases). CDR1 is PRHDT and CDR2 is FYEKMQ in the germline V gene (reference sequence). V shed 5 bases and J shed 5 bases, with 12 bases lying between them. CDR3 size: 13 residues.

This clone was found a few times. The chain joins TRBV7-9 to TRBJ1-6; 11 bases match TRBD1. Germline values: CDR1 SEHNR, CDR2 FQNEAQ (reference sequence). The V gene end was trimmed by 0 bases and the J gene end by 6 bases; junction bases not matched to a gene: 7. The CDR3 has 18 amino acids. CDR3 bases: TGTGCCAGCAGCTTAGCGCACGGACAGGGGGCGCTTAATTCACCCCTCCACTTT. The encoded protein is CASSLAHGQGALNSPLHF.

This clone has a handful of counts. This chain links TRBV27 with TRBJ2-4; D possibly corresponds to TRBD2 (6 bases). The CDR3 contains 17 residues. Germline V gene lookup returns CDR1 MNHEY and CDR2 SMNVEV (reference sequence). The ends were cut back, 5 bases at V and 0 bases at J, with 17 bases in the middle. CDR3 sequence (DNA): TGTGCCAGCAGTACCATCGGGGGAGCCTTAGCCAAAAACATTCAGTACTTC. It codes for CASSTIGGALAKNIQYF.

The V gene is TRBV9, the J gene TRBJ2-2; D may match TRBD1 or TRBD2 (5 bases each). Germline-derived CDR1 and CDR2 are SGDLS and YYNGEE. CDR3 length: 15 residues. Trimming cost V 3 bases and J 1 base, with 10 bases left between them. CDR3 in DNA: TGTGCCAGCAGCGGAGGGGACGGGAACACCGGGGAGCTGTTTTTT. It codes for CASSGGDGNTGELFF.

There are a few counts of this clone. V is TRBV2 and J is TRBJ2-6; D gene unclear. The CDR3 totals 15 residues. The V end lost 6 bases, the J end lost 0 bases, and 9 bases lay between the germline ends. Looked up from germline, CDR1 is SNHLY and CDR2 is FYNNEI. CDR3 loop: CASSPNYSGANVLTF. For the CDR3, the DNA is TGTGCCAGCAGCCCAAATTACTCTGGGGCCAACGTCCTGACTTTC.

In its sample, this clone was seen a few times. The CDR3 region is CASSRGTGDQLFF. In nucleotides, the CDR3 is TGTGCCAGCAGCCGGGGGACAGGGGATCAACTGTTTTTT. The rearrangement uses TRBV7-3 and TRBJ1-4; 10 nucleotides line up with TRBD1. CDR1 is SGHTA and CDR2 is FQGTGA in the germline V gene. V lost 5 bases to trimming and J lost 12 bases; unmatched junction nucleotides: 6. The CDR3 runs 13 residues.

The chain combines TRBV27 with TRBJ2-3; possibly TRBD1 or TRBD2 for D (5 bases each). Trimming shortened V by 0 bases and J by 6 bases, and 16 bases separated the two germline ends. The CDR3 spans 16 residues. Germline CDR1 reads MNHEY; CDR2 reads SMNVEV (reference sequence). CDR3 protein: CASSLSIGGARDTQYF. The CDR3 bases are TGTGCCAGCAGTTTATCGATTGGGGGAGCCCGCGATACGCAGTATTTT.

This clone came up a few times. The V call is TRBV7-9, the J call TRBJ1-1; D is unclear. Germline-derived CDR1 and CDR2 are SEHNR and FQNEAQ (reference sequence). Trimming pared 0 bases from V and 4 bases from J, leaving 9 bases between. CDR3 size: 14 residues. This chain's CDR3 is CASSLARASTEAFF. CDR3 DNA: TGTGCCAGCAGCTTAGCGAGGGCGAGCACTGAAGCTTTCTTT.

This clone came up a few times. The chain employs TRBV29-1 and TRBJ1-5; no clear D gene. CDR3 length: 14 residues. Germline V gene sequence: CDR1 SQVTM, CDR2 ANQGSEA. V shed 5 bases and J shed 0 bases, with 11 bases lying between them. CDR3 loop: CSVTPGYSNQPQHF. As DNA, the CDR3 is TGCAGCGTTACCCCCGGTTATAGCAATCAGCCCCAGCATTTT.

This clone appeared a few times. J is TRBJ1-1 and V is TRBV25-1, with 8 nucleotides matching TRBD1. Germline V gene data show CDR1 as MGHDK and CDR2 as SYGVNS. With 7 bases clipped from V and 1 base from J, the junction kept 2 bases outside the gene matches. CDR3 length equals 13 residues. The CDR3 DNA is TGTGCCAGCACCGGGACAGGGAACACTGAAGCTTTCTTT. As protein: CASTGTGNTEAFF.

The chain links TRBV10-3 to TRBJ1-2; 9 nucleotides agree with TRBD1. This CDR3 region has 15 residues. V gave up 4 bases and J gave up 4 bases; unmatched junction bases: 7. Germline-derived CDR1 and CDR2 are ENHRY and SYGVKD. The CDR3 region is CAISGGQGSGYGYTF. The CDR3 DNA is TGTGCCATCAGTGGCGGACAGGGGAGCGGCTATGGCTACACCTTC.

The chain has TRBV7-3 and TRBJ2-5; 9 bases fit TRBD1. Germline CDR1 SGHTA, CDR2 FQGTGA. This CDR3 is 13 amino acids long. The ends lost 3 bases at V and 5 bases at J; junction bases unmatched: 1. The CDR3 spells CASSLDRGETQYF. The CDR3, as DNA: TGTGCCAGCAGCTTGGACAGGGGCGAGACCCAGTACTTC. The variable domain in full, with the rest retrieved from reference TRBV7-3 and TRBJ2-5, is GAGVSQTPSNKVTEKGKYVELRCDPISGHTALYWYRQSLGQGPEFLIYFQGTGAADDSGLPNDRFFAVRPEGSVSTLKIQRTERGDSAVYLCASSLDRGETQYFGPGTRLLVL.

This sequence joins TRBV6-6 and TRBJ2-1, with 10 bases aligning to TRBD2. The J segment lost 8 bases and the V segment lost 5 bases, leaving 12 bases of the junction unmatched. CDR1 and CDR2 from the germline V gene are MNHNY and SVGAGI (reference sequence). CDR3 length equals 16 residues. Here the CDR3 DNA reads TGTGCCAGCAGTCACCTGTCGGGACTAGCGAGGGATGAGCAGTTCTTC. Encoded protein: CASSHLSGLARDEQFF.

The rearrangement uses TRBV6-6 and TRBJ1-5, with 7 positions matching TRBD1. Looked up from germline, CDR1 is MNHNY and CDR2 is SVGAGI (reference sequence). The CDR3 is made up of 13 amino acids. The junction had 4 bases not matched to a gene; V was cut back by 5 bases and J by 6 bases. CDR3 nucleotides: TGTGCCAGCAGTGATCCAGGGGGTCAGCCCCAGCATTTT. This encodes CASSDPGGQPQHF.

The V call is TRBV10-3, the J call TRBJ2-1, with a possible D match to TRBD2 (5 bases). Between the trimmed V and J ends, which lost 11 bases and 8 bases, there was a span of 22 bases. The CDR3 runs 14 residues. CDR1 ENHRY and CDR2 SYGVKD come from the germline V gene. The CDR3 region has the DNA TGTGCCTCAGGAGGCGGCCCGGGGATCGATGAGCAGTTCTTC. Protein product: CASGGGPGIDEQFF.

This clone has only a few counts. The chain carries TRBV30 and TRBJ2-2; 7 nucleotides agree with TRBD1. Germline V gene sequence: CDR1 GTSNPN, CDR2 SVGIG (reference sequence). There are 14 residues in the CDR3. The V and J ends lost 3 bases and 0 bases, in that order; junction bases with no gene match: 1. Here the CDR3 DNA reads TGTGCCTGGAGCAGGGGGACGAACACCGGGGAGCTGTTTTTT. Its translation is CAWSRGTNTGELFF.

The chain uses TRBV5-6 and TRBJ2-5, with TRBD2 identical over 9 bases. The CDR3 covers 17 residues. Germline V gives CDR1 SGHDT, CDR2 YYEEEE. J gave up 1 base and V 1 base, and 8 bases lay outside the gene matches. CDR3 DNA: TGTGCCAGCAGCTTGTACGCTAGCGGGGCCGCCCAAGAGACCCAGTACTTC. Its translation is CASSLYASGAAQETQYF.

The chain is built from TRBV19 and TRBJ2-4; TRBD1 agrees at 8 bases. The V and J ends lost 5 bases and 7 bases, in that order; junction bases with no gene match: 7. Germline CDR1 LNHDA, CDR2 SQIVND (reference sequence). The CDR3 is made up of 14 amino acids. The CDR3 region has the DNA TGTGCCAGTAGTCCTAGACAGGGGCCGAACATTCAGTACTTC. It encodes CASSPRQGPNIQYF.

This clone appeared a few times. CDR3 bases: TGCGCCAGCAGCCCAGGACTCCGGGATTCACCCCTCCACTTT. Encoded protein: CASSPGLRDSPLHF. The V call is TRBV5-1, the J call TRBJ1-6; D is unclear. CDR1 is SGHRS, CDR2 YFSETQ, per germline. With 4 bases removed from V and 8 bases from J, the gap between germline ends came to 13 bases. CDR3 length equals 14 residues.

The rearrangement links TRBV5-4 to TRBJ2-4; a weak D match, TRBD2 (6 bases). Germline CDR1 reads SGHNT; CDR2 reads YYREEE (reference sequence). The CDR3 covers 15 residues. V was pared by 3 bases and J by 1 base, with 11 bases between. The CDR3 reads CASSWGGLAKNIQYF. The CDR3 DNA reads as TGTGCCAGCAGCTGGGGAGGTTTGGCCAAAAACATTCAGTACTTC.